Listed below are T cell receptor beta chains from one sample, sequenced in a study of blood T cell repertoires in COVID-19. The repertoire was sequenced with immunoSEQ multiplex PCR; TCRdb's copy has only in-frame clones and lacks some. The sample carries about 140,000 clones, 88% recorded once. The sequencing input was peripheral blood. These receptor sequences come from a woman in her fifties or sixties with acute or convalescent COVID-19. The CDR3 runs from the conserved cysteine through the conserved F or W. The order of the fields is J gene, D gene, clone size, V gene, CDR3 DNA, CDR3 protein. A D gene is named only where the DNA matches it firmly. Not every row has a clone size; where given, it reads once, few, many or a size class.

J: TRBJ1-6; D: .; size: .; V: TRBV7-2; DNA: TGTGCCAGCAGCTTACAGAATTCACCCCTCCACTTT; CDR3: CASSLQNSPLHF
J: TRBJ1-4; D: .; size: .; V: TRBV19; DNA: TGTGCCAGTAGACTGTCAACTAATGAAAAACTGTTTTTT; CDR3: CASRLSTNEKLFF
J: TRBJ2-7; D: TRBD1; size: .; V: TRBV19; DNA: TGTGCCAGTAGTGGGACAGGGCCCTACGAGCAGTACTTC; CDR3: CASSGTGPYEQYF
J: TRBJ2-1; D: TRBD2; size: .; V: TRBV5-1; DNA: TGCGCCAGCACCGACGGACTAGCGGCGGCCTACAATGAGCAGTTCTTC; CDR3: CASTDGLAAAYNEQFF
J: TRBJ2-3; D: .; size: .; V: TRBV3-1/TRBV3-2; DNA: TGTGCCAGCAGCCAATCCTCACTAGCCCATACGCAGTATTTT; CDR3: CASSQSSLAHTQYF
J: TRBJ1-5; D: .; size: .; V: TRBV30; DNA: TGTGCCTGGAGTGTGCAGGCCTCCCAGCCCCAGCATTTT; CDR3: CAWSVQASQPQHF
J: TRBJ2-1; D: TRBD2; size: .; V: TRBV25-1; DNA: TGTGCCAGCACTCGCGGGAGGTCCGTGGGGGAGCAGTTCTTC; CDR3: CASTRGRSVGEQFF
J: TRBJ1-3; D: .; size: .; V: TRBV30; DNA: TGTGCCTGGAGTGTTGCTCTCTACTCTGGAAACACCATATATTTT; CDR3: CAWSVALYSGNTIYF
J: TRBJ2-7; D: TRBD1; size: few; V: TRBV24-1; DNA: TGTGCCACCAGTACATGGGACAGACCCTACGAGCAGTACTTC; CDR3: CATSTWDRPYEQYF
J: TRBJ1-1; D: TRBD1; size: .; V: TRBV7-8; DNA: TGTGCCAGCAGCCTCCCCCAGGGGGGATACACTGAAGCTTTCTTT; CDR3: CASSLPQGGYTEAFF
J: TRBJ1-2; D: TRBD1; size: .; V: TRBV11-2; DNA: TGTGCCAGCAGGGAAGGGGACAGCTTCTATGGCTACACCTTC; CDR3: CASREGDSFYGYTF
J: TRBJ1-1; D: .; size: .; V: TRBV5-1; DNA: TGCGCCAGCAGCGGACAACAGGGGAACACTGAAGCTTTCTTT; CDR3: CASSGQQGNTEAFF
J: TRBJ2-2; D: .; size: few; V: TRBV11-3; DNA: TGTGCCAGCAGCTCCCAAGGGAGTACCACCGGGGAGCTGTTTTTT; CDR3: CASSSQGSTTGELFF
J: TRBJ1-2; D: .; size: once; V: TRBV20-1; DNA: TGCAGTGCTAGTTTCCCGGGGGGCTATGGCTACACCTTC; CDR3: CSASFPGGYGYTF
J: TRBJ2-1; D: TRBD2; size: .; V: TRBV5-8; DNA: TGTGCCAGCAGCTTGGGTAAGCGGGAACACGATGAGCAGTTCTTC; CDR3: CASSLGKREHDEQFF